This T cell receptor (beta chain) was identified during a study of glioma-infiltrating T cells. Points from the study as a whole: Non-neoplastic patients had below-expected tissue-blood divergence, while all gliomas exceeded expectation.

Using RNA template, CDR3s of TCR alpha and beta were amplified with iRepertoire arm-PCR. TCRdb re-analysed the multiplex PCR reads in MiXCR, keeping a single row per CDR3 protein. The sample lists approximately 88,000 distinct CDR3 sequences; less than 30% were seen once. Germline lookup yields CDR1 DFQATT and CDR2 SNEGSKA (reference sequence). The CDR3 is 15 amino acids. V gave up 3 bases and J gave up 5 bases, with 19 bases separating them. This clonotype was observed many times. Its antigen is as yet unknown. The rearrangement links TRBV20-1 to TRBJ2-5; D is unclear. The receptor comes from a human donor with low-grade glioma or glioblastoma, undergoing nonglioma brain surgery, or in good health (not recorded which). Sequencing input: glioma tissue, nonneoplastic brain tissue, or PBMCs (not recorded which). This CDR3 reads CSASLATVNGETQYF. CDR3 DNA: TGCAGTGCTAGTTTGGCTACCGTAAATGGCGAGACCCAGTACTTC.